Below, one TCR beta chain is given with its context. The data are from a study of blood T cells in healthy people across ages. Germline lookup yields CDR1 SGDLS and CDR2 YYNGEE. This CDR3 contains 17 residues. Trimming at V came to 3 bases and at J to 0 bases, leaving 8 bases not matched to a gene. The extraction recovered at least 5 micrograms of total RNA per sample. The use of a sample-barcoded 5' primer and a J-beta primer mix characterized a second PCR of about 7 to 12 cycles. TCRdb itself ran the 5' RACE reads through MiXCR, one entry per CDR3 protein. The table has 750,000 to 950,000 distinct CDR3 sequences, roughly 50% seen once.

The receptor's source is a man aged 80 or over in good health. Sequenced sample: blood. The rearrangement links TRBV9 to TRBJ2-2, with 7 positions matching TRBD1. DNA of the CDR3: TGTGCCAGCAGCGCTCGCGAAGGGGGCGCGAACACCGGGGAGCTGTTTTTT. Protein product: CASSAREGGANTGELFF. The entire variable domain, with the rest obtained from reference TRBV9 and TRBJ2-2, is as follows: DSGVTQTPKHLITATGQRVTLRCSPRSGDLSVYWYQQSLDQGLQFLIQYYNGEERAKGNILERFSAQQFPDLHSELNLSSLELGDSALYFCASSAREGGANTGELFFGEGSRLTVL.